The entry below gives a single T cell receptor (beta chain) sequence along with its context. Its antigen remains unknown. Staining for CD45RO/CCR7/CD25/CD127/CD95/CD27 allowed sorting of CD4+ naive, central memory, regulatory and stem cell-like memory cells. V shed 8 bases and J shed 4 bases, with 14 bases lying between them. Germline V gene sequence: CDR1 SGHTA, CDR2 FQGNSA. CDR3 size: 13 residues. Sequenced material consisted of expressed TCRB transcripts (all of the isolated RNA was reverse transcribed). Naive, central memory and regulatory T cell samples came to a mean of approximately 4 million reads. Method: immunoSEQ multiplex PCR; TCRdb's copy keeps in-frame clones and lacks some. The sample lists 140,000 or so clones; more than 9% were seen once. This entry is derived from a study of beta chain features in type 1 diabetes. Notes on the study in general: A greater similarity of naive, central memory and Treg TCRB repertoires was seen among patients than among healthy donors.

J is TRBJ1-1 and V is TRBV7-2; D possibly corresponds to TRBD1 (6 bases). This clonotype was obtained from a man between 18 and 35 years old in good health. Sequenced material: naive CD4+ T cells from blood. This CDR3 is CASLGQWGTEAFF. In nucleotides, the CDR3 is TGTGCCAGCCTAGGACAGTGGGGCACTGAAGCTTTCTTT.